Below, one T cell receptor (beta chain) is given with its context. Its specificity is not known. The data derive from a study of CD8 T cells in ankylosing spondylitis. Using quantitative 5'-RACE with molecular barcodes, the authors made TCR beta libraries. TCRdb analysed the 5' RACE reads with MiXCR anew, one entry per CDR3 protein. This sample yields 30,000 to 45,000 distinct CDR3 sequences, of which about 15% are seen a single time; 35% to 50% belongs to the top ten. Study findings and constraints: Characteristic, it appeared, of ankylosing spondylitis blood was a TCR beta motif of fewer than 10 highly homologous variants. Certain motif variants had earlier appeared in reactive arthritis synovial fluid and blood. Disease-linked clones reportedly concentrated significantly in matched ankylosing spondylitis synovial fluid.

The germline gives CDR1 LNHDA, CDR2 SQIVND (reference sequence). V trimming: 6 bases; J trimming: 3 bases; junction bases outside the gene matches: 8. The length of the CDR3 is 15 residues. This TCR was sampled from a male donor with ankylosing spondylitis or in good health (not recorded which). The chain has TRBV19 and TRBJ1-5; TRBD1 aligns across 7 bases. Sequenced material: blood. CDR3 sequence (DNA): TGTGCCAGTAGGGCGACAGGGATATACAATCAGCCCCAGCATTTT. This sequence encodes CASRATGIYNQPQHF.